A single TCR beta chain is shown here with its context. Its antigen is unidentified. V shed 2 bases and J 4 bases; nucleotides not matched to a gene: 1. Germline loops: CDR1 SGHKS, CDR2 YYEKEE (reference sequence). CDR3 length equals 13 residues. Generated by immunoSEQ multiplex PCR, the TCRdb table keeps only in-frame clones and is missing some. The table shows about 25,000 clones, with more than 75% occurring only once. This record belongs to a study of graft-versus-host responses after intestinal transplantation. Overall study results and limits: Those patients showing graft-donor T cell macrochimerism displayed high graft-versus-host to host-versus-graft clonal ratios in allografts. GvH clones were identified in recipient marrow, with some first appearing in ileum or blood.

This chain connects TRBV5-5 to TRBJ2-7; 9 bases map to TRBD1. The source of this sequence is a human donor who was the organ donor for an intestinal transplant. The source material was unstimulated CD8+ T cells sorted from spleen or lymph node cells, sampled before transplant. CDR3 sequence: CASSLGTGYEQYF. Here the CDR3 DNA reads TGTGCCAGCAGCTTAGGGACAGGGTACGAGCAGTACTTC.